Shown below are 23 T cell receptor beta chains from a single sample sequenced in a study of T cell changes during pregnancy in multiple sclerosis. The repertoire was sequenced with immunoSEQ multiplex PCR; TCRdb's copy has only in-frame clones and lacks some. This table has roughly 33,000 clones, approximately 91% appearing once. Specimen: CD4+ T cells from peripheral blood mononuclear cells, collected in the third trimester of pregnancy. The receptor set was obtained from a female donor in good health, enrolled as a control in a pregnancy study.

The CDR3 loop reads CASSATGVASYEQYF. Here the CDR3 DNA reads TGTGCCAGTAGTGCAACAGGGGTAGCCTCCTACGAGCAGTACTTC. The chain uses TRBV19 and TRBJ2-7; 7 nucleotides line up with TRBD1. The germline CDR1 and CDR2 sequences are LNHDA and SQIVND (reference sequence). Unmatched junction bases numbered 7, after V lost 5 bases and J lost 0 bases. The CDR3 spans 15 residues.

This chain links TRBV6-5 with TRBJ2-7; 8 positions agree with TRBD1. The V gene end was trimmed by 8 bases and the J gene end by 3 bases; junction bases not matched to a gene: 9. CDR1 and CDR2 from the germline V gene are MNHEY and SVGAGI. The length of the CDR3 is 14 residues. The CDR3 nucleotides read TGTGCCAGCGGAGTGACAGGGGTGGTCTACGAGCAGTACTTC. It encodes CASGVTGVVYEQYF.

This clone has just a few counts. The chain uses TRBV4-2 and TRBJ1-6; 7 positions agree with TRBD1. The germline gives CDR1 LGHNA, CDR2 YNFKEQ. The CDR3 is 15 residues long. V was clipped by 3 bases and J by 6 bases; unmatched bases: 5. The CDR3 coding sequence is TGTGCCAGCAGCCACGACAGGGTTATTAATTCACCCCTCCACTTT. This sequence encodes CASSHDRVINSPLHF.

This chain joins TRBV28 and TRBJ2-6, with a possible D match to TRBD1 (6 bases). Per the germline V gene, CDR1 is MDHEN and CDR2 is SYDVKM. The germline V and J ends were trimmed by 5 bases and 0 bases, with 17 bases remaining between them. This CDR3 is built from 18 residues. The CDR3 region is CASSLVTGQGSGANVLTF. The CDR3 region has the DNA TGTGCCAGCAGTCTAGTGACAGGCCAAGGCTCTGGGGCCAACGTCCTGACTTTC.

This chain connects TRBV13 to TRBJ1-1; 7 bases are a match to TRBD1. The germline V gene has CDR1 PRHDT and CDR2 FYEKMQ (reference sequence). This CDR3 has 17 residues. The junction had 14 bases not matched to a gene; V was cut back by 5 bases and J by 2 bases. CDR3 sequence (DNA): TGTGCCAGCAGCCAAAAACCTTTCCGGGACAGTAACACTGAAGCTTTCTTT. It codes for CASSQKPFRDSNTEAFF.

J is TRBJ2-1 and V is TRBV27; the match to TRBD2 covers 12 bases. V lost 7 bases, J lost 8 bases, and 9 bases stayed unmatched. Germline V gene sequence: CDR1 MNHEY, CDR2 SMNVEV (reference sequence). This CDR3 has 15 amino acids. This chain's CDR3 is CASILRLAGVHEQFF. The CDR3 bases are TGTGCCAGCATCCTCAGACTAGCGGGAGTCCATGAGCAGTTCTTC.

This clone has just one count. This chain uses TRBV6-5 with TRBJ1-4; TRBD1 is a possible D gene (6 bases). V dropped 3 bases and J dropped 0 bases, with 8 bases sitting between them. Per the germline V gene, CDR1 is MNHEY and CDR2 is SVGAGI. The CDR3 is made up of 15 amino acids. CDR3 loop: CASSYEGATNEKLFF. The CDR3 DNA follows: TGTGCCAGCAGTTATGAGGGGGCAACTAATGAAAAACTGTTTTTT.

The chain uses TRBV6-1 and TRBJ2-3, with a possible D match to TRBD1 (6 bases). The V end was cut by 10 bases, the J end by 6 bases, with 17 bases between. Germline V gene data show CDR1 as MNHNS and CDR2 as SASEGT. There are 13 residues in the CDR3. DNA of the CDR3: TGTGCCACCGTCCGTCCAGGGGTGGATACGCAGTATTTT. It translates to CATVRPGVDTQYF.

CDR3 amino acids: CASSPSGSSYEQYF. CDR3 coding DNA: TGTGCCAGCAGCCCTAGCGGGAGCTCCTACGAGCAGTACTTC. The chain has TRBV7-9 and TRBJ2-7; TRBD2 matches at 10 bases. The CDR3 length is 14 residues. CDR1 and CDR2 from the germline V gene are SEHNR and FQNEAQ (reference sequence). The V gene end was trimmed by 5 bases and the J gene end by 0 bases; junction bases not matched to a gene: 1.

The chain uses TRBV25-1 and TRBJ2-1; a weak D match, TRBD1 (6 bases). Germline assignment: CDR1 MGHDK and CDR2 SYGVNS. The CDR3 loop spans 15 amino acids. V was pared by 1 base and J by 2 bases, with 9 bases between. The CDR3 DNA follows: TGTGCCAGCAGTGAATTGTGGGGGCCCTACAATGAGCAGTTCTTC. Its protein is CASSELWGPYNEQFF.

This rearrangement joins TRBV7-6 to TRBJ2-1; possible D gene TRBD2, 5 bases. Germline V lookup: CDR1 SGHVS, CDR2 FNYEAQ. Trimming stripped 7 bases from V and 10 bases from J, with 26 bases between. This CDR3 has 16 residues. CDR3: CASMPGRAPSPGEQFF. The CDR3, as DNA: TGTGCCAGCATGCCTGGTAGGGCACCCTCTCCGGGAGAGCAGTTCTTC.

The chain couples TRBV20-1 to TRBJ1-3; no definite D call. Germline-derived CDR1 and CDR2 are DFQATT and SNEGSKA (reference sequence). CDR3 size: 11 residues. The V end lost 3 bases, the J end lost 3 bases, and 3 bases lay between the germline ends. CDR3 bases: TGCAGTGCTAGTCGTGGAAACACCATATATTTT. It yields the protein CSASRGNTIYF.

This clone was observed a single time. This rearrangement joins TRBV7-6 to TRBJ2-2; tentatively, D is TRBD1 (6 bases). The length of the CDR3 is 16 residues. V dropped 1 base and J dropped 7 bases, with 16 bases sitting between them. Germline CDR1 reads SGHVS; CDR2 reads FNYEAQ. The CDR3: CASSLEFRGRGGELFF. In DNA form, the CDR3 reads TGTGCCAGCAGCTTAGAGTTTAGGGGGAGAGGCGGGGAGCTGTTTTTT.

The genes are TRBV5-1 and TRBJ2-7; 9 bases fit TRBD1. CDR1 and CDR2 (germline): SGHRS, YFSETQ. The CDR3 sequence is 15 residues long. Unmatched junction bases numbered 8, after V lost 3 bases and J lost 4 bases. DNA for the CDR3: TGCGCCAGCAGCTCGCGACAGGGGGAGTCATACGAGCAGTACTTC. This encodes CASSSRQGESYEQYF. Combining the CDR3 with reference TRBV5-1 and TRBJ2-7 gives the whole variable domain KAGVTQTPRYLIKTRGQQVTLSCSPISGHRSVSWYQQTPGQGLQFLFEYFSETQRNKGNFPGRFSGRQFSNSRSEMNVSTLELGDSALYLCASSSRQGESYEQYFGPGTRLTVT.

The rearrangement links TRBV7-9 to TRBJ2-3; TRBD1 matches at 8 bases. The CDR3 is 17 amino acids. Trimming cost V 1 base and J 5 bases; bases outside gene matches: 11. Looked up from germline, CDR1 is SEHNR and CDR2 is FQNEAQ (reference sequence). As DNA, the CDR3 is TGTGCCAGCAGCTTAGAGGTCCTGAGACAGGGGAAAGATACGCAGTATTTT. Translated, it gives CASSLEVLRQGKDTQYF.

Only a few counts were recorded for this clone. The V gene is TRBV28, the J gene TRBJ2-5; 8 positions match TRBD1. There are 14 residues in the CDR3. The germline V gene has CDR1 MDHEN and CDR2 SYDVKM. V was clipped by 6 bases and J by 7 bases; unmatched bases: 10. CDR3 nucleotides: TGTGCCAGCAGACCGACAGGGGCAAGGTCGACCCAGTACTTC. Translation gives CASRPTGARSTQYF.

Turning to this clone: One junction end disagrees with the germline gene, perhaps due to a read error. The chain uses TRBV4-1 and TRBJ2-6, with TRBD1 as a possible D gene (5 bases). Germline lookup yields CDR1 MGHRA and CDR2 YSYEKL. The CDR3 loop spans 15 amino acids. The DNA of the CDR3 is TGCGCCAGCAGCCAAGAAAGTTCTGGGGCCAACGTCCTGGCTTTC. This encodes CASSQESSGANVLAF.

J is TRBJ1-5 and V is TRBV28; D may be TRBD1 (5 bases). The CDR3 covers 15 residues. The V end lost 4 bases, the J end lost 9 bases, and 19 bases lay between the germline ends. Germline CDR1 MDHEN, CDR2 SYDVKM. In DNA, the CDR3 is TGTGCCAGCAGTTCCCCGGGGGGACTAATCAGGCCCCAGCATTTT. Its translation: CASSSPGGLIRPQHF.

The CDR3 sequence: CASTELRNQETQYF. For the CDR3, the DNA is TGTGCCAGCACCGAATTGCGGAACCAAGAGACCCAGTACTTC. The chain has TRBV2 and TRBJ2-5; D is undetermined. Trimming took off 7 bases at V and 0 bases at J, with 12 bases between the two ends. CDR3 length equals 14 residues. Germline lookup yields CDR1 SNHLY and CDR2 FYNNEI.

The chain joins TRBV11-2 to TRBJ2-7; no clear D. This CDR3 has 14 amino acids. The germline V gene encodes CDR1 SGHAT and CDR2 FQNNGV. V lost 5 bases, J lost 0 bases, and 11 bases lay in between. CDR3: CASSPTVYSYEQYF. CDR3 DNA: TGTGCCAGCAGCCCGACTGTCTACTCCTACGAGCAGTACTTC.

This clone has more than one count but fewer than ten. This chain uses TRBV7-9 with TRBJ1-1; D remains ambiguous. CDR1 is SEHNR, CDR2 FQNEAQ, per germline (reference sequence). This CDR3 is built from 11 residues. Trimming stripped 5 bases from V and 3 bases from J, with 4 bases between. DNA of the CDR3: TGTGCCAGCAGCCCAGACACTGAAGCTTTCTTT. This codes for CASSPDTEAFF.

J is TRBJ2-7 and V is TRBV7-9; D gene uncertain. Germline values: CDR1 SEHNR, CDR2 FQNEAQ (reference sequence). The CDR3 extends over 14 amino acids. V was cut by 2 bases and J by 2 bases, with 10 bases left in between. CDR3: CASSLNLLAYEQYF. The CDR3 DNA reads as TGTGCCAGCAGCTTAAATCTTCTAGCCTACGAGCAGTACTTC.

The chain employs TRBV5-1 and TRBJ2-2; TRBD2 agrees at 8 bases. The length of the CDR3 is 16 residues. Germline CDR1 reads SGHRS; CDR2 reads YFSETQ. J gave up 4 bases and V 3 bases, and 8 bases lay outside the gene matches. The CDR3 loop is CASSSEMTSATGELFF. CDR3 in DNA: TGCGCCAGCAGCTCGGAGATGACTAGCGCCACCGGGGAGCTGTTTTTT.